Presented here are 3 T cell receptor beta chains from one specimen sequenced in a study of T cells after yellow fever vaccination. TCRdb re-analysed the 5' RACE reads in MiXCR, keeping a single row per CDR3 protein. The data contain fewer than 650,000 distinct CDR3 sequences, 21% of them singletons. Sequencing was performed on PBMCs, taken 20 to 25 days after the first yellow fever vaccination. The receptors were gathered from a man aged 18 to 30 who received the YFV17D yellow fever vaccine.

V and J are TRBV6-6 and TRBJ1-1, with no clear D. Trimming stripped 6 bases from V and 0 bases from J, with 8 bases between. The CDR3 runs 13 residues. Germline CDR1 and CDR2: MNHNY and SVGAGI (reference sequence). CDR3 sequence: CASRIHMNTEAFF. DNA for the CDR3: TGTGCCAGCAGGATACACATGAACACTGAAGCTTTCTTT.

This clonotype was picked up a small number of times. The chain joins TRBV5-1 to TRBJ1-1, with a weak D call TRBD1 (6 bases). The CDR3 is made up of 14 amino acids. Trimming removed 3 bases at V and 3 bases at J, with 12 bases between. Per the germline V gene, CDR1 is SGHRS and CDR2 is YFSETQ. The chain's CDR3 is CASSYTGRDTEAFF. The CDR3 nucleotides are TGCGCCAGCAGCTATACAGGGCGCGACACTGAAGCTTTCTTT.

This clonotype turned up a few times. Written as DNA, the CDR3 is TGCGCCAGCAGCCCCAGGACCCCCAGAGAGACCCAGTACTTC. It translates to CASSPRTPRETQYF. The rearrangement links TRBV5-1 to TRBJ2-5; no clear D gene. CDR1 is SGHRS and CDR2 is YFSETQ in the germline V gene. V was shortened by 4 bases and J by 4 bases, with 14 bases between the two germline ends. The CDR3 consists of 14 residues.